A selection of T cell receptor beta chains follows, all from one sample in a study of cytomegalovirus exposure and HLA in healthy donors. The repertoire was sequenced with immunoSEQ multiplex PCR; TCRdb's copy has only in-frame clones and lacks some. The sample records 100,000 to 150,000 clones, more than 65% being singletons. What was sequenced was PBMCs. All receptors come from a male donor in good health and CMV-seropositive. CDR3s include the opening cysteine and the closing phenylalanine or tryptophan. D genes are given only for firm matches. Only part of the rows carry a size: once, few, many, or a class if the clone is expanded.

J gene | D gene | V gene | clone size | CDR3 protein | CDR3 DNA
TRBJ2-1 | TRBD1 | TRBV7-3 | - | CASSIQGNDEQFF | TGTGCCAGCAGCATACAGGGGAACGATGAGCAGTTCTTC
TRBJ2-7 | - | TRBV7-9 | - | CASSGSLRYEQYF | TGTGCCAGCAGCGGGAGTCTAAGGTACGAGCAGTACTTC
TRBJ2-7 | TRBD2 | TRBV9 | - | CASSPHFSRDYSYEQYF | TGTGCCAGCAGCCCCCATTTTTCCCGGGACTACTCCTACGAGCAGTACTTC
TRBJ2-7 | - | TRBV5-6 | - | CASSLMSGEQYF | TGTGCCAGCAGCTTAATGTCGGGAGAGCAGTACTTC
TRBJ1-1 | TRBD1 | TRBV10-3 | - | CAISGGQGVAEAFF | TGTGCCATCAGTGGGGGACAGGGGGTTGCTGAAGCTTTCTTT
TRBJ1-1 | - | TRBV11-1 | few | CASSFGALFQASAPEAFF | TGTGCCAGCAGCTTTGGGGCCTTATTTCAGGCTTCGGCGCCTGAAGCTTTCTTT
TRBJ2-1 | - | TRBV5-1 | few | CASSLGTGEVNEQFF | TGCGCCAGCAGCTTGGGAACAGGGGAGGTGAATGAGCAGTTCTTC
TRBJ2-7 | TRBD1 | TRBV5-1 | - | CASSSGTGTYEQYF | TGCGCCAGCAGCTCGGGGACAGGAACCTACGAGCAGTACTTC
TRBJ2-7 | - | TRBV7-2 | - | CASSSGTHEQYF | TGTGCCAGCAGCTCAGGGACACACGAGCAGTACTTC
TRBJ2-4 | TRBD2 | TRBV6-5 | - | CASSYSFIGGRNSQYF | TGTGCCAGCAGTTACTCCTTTATCGGCGGGAGGAACAGTCAGTACTTC
TRBJ2-1 | TRBD2 | TRBV5-1 | - | CASGRLAGGLSSYNEQFF | TGCGCCAGCGGACGACTAGCGGGAGGCCTAAGCTCCTACAATGAGCAGTTCTTC
TRBJ2-1 | TRBD2 | TRBV13 | - | CASSLDLREGRSINEQFF | TGTGCCAGCAGCTTAGATTTGCGGGAGGGCCGGTCGATCAATGAGCAGTTCTTC
TRBJ1-5 | - | TRBV28 | - | CASSPRGAFNQPQHF | TGTGCCAGCAGTCCCCGGGGGGCGTTCAATCAGCCCCAGCATTTT
TRBJ2-7 | - | TRBV29-1 | - | CSVGLPQGKGYEQYF | TGCAGCGTCGGCCTCCCGCAGGGAAAGGGTTACGAGCAGTACTTC
TRBJ1-2 | - | TRBV27 | - | CASSPTGDYGNYTF | TGTGCCAGCAGTCCCACCGGAGACTATGGTAACTACACCTTC
TRBJ2-7 | TRBD1 | TRBV6-5 | - | CASSALRQGPYEQYF | TGTGCCAGCAGTGCCCTCCGACAGGGACCCTACGAGCAGTACTTC
TRBJ1-5 | TRBD1 | TRBV28 | - | CASSRDRGNQPQHF | TGTGCCAGTTCACGGGACAGGGGAAATCAGCCCCAGCATTTT
TRBJ1-5 | - | TRBV6-5 | - | CASKRDNNNQPQHF | TGTGCCAGCAAGAGGGACAACAACAATCAGCCCCAGCATTTT
TRBJ2-1 | TRBD1 | TRBV15 | - | CATSRRLRDRKYNEQFF | TGTGCCACCAGCAGACGACTCCGGGACAGAAAATACAATGAGCAGTTCTTC
TRBJ2-7 | - | TRBV5-4 | few | CASSFRGGDYEQYF | TGTGCCAGCAGCTTTCGCGGTGGAGACTACGAGCAGTACTTC
TRBJ2-3 | TRBD1 | TRBV7-3 | - | CASSPGQGATDTQYF | TGTGCCAGCAGCCCGGGACAGGGGGCCACAGATACGCAGTATTTT
TRBJ2-7 | TRBD1 | TRBV5-1 | - | CASSRDRGASYEQYF | TGCGCCAGCAGCCGGGACAGGGGAGCATCCTACGAGCAGTACTTC
TRBJ2-5 | TRBD2 | TRBV2 | - | CASSEAPGTSQETQYF | TGTGCCAGCAGTGAAGCCCCCGGGACTAGCCAAGAGACCCAGTACTTC
TRBJ1-4 | - | TRBV13 | - | CASSLRGGFNEKLFF | TGTGCCAGCAGCTTGAGGGGGGGTTTTAATGAAAAACTGTTTTTT
TRBJ2-7 | - | TRBV28 | few | CASSSRLAYYEQYF | TGTGCCAGCAGTTCCCGCTTAGCATACTACGAGCAGTACTTC
TRBJ2-1 | TRBD2 | TRBV7-9 | - | CASSLALAGAYNEQFF | TGTGCCAGCAGCTTAGCGCTAGCGGGAGCGTACAATGAGCAGTTCTTC
TRBJ2-5 | TRBD2 | TRBV7-2 | once | CASSPGVAGNWETQYF | TGTGCCAGCAGCCCCGGGGTAGCGGGAAATTGGGAGACCCAGTACTTC
TRBJ1-1 | - | TRBV6-5 | - | CAGTLQRGWNTEAFF | TGTGCCGGCACCCTACAACGAGGGTGGAACACTGAAGCTTTCTTT
TRBJ1-1 | - | TRBV5-4 | - | CASSLGRNTEAFF | TGTGCCAGCAGCTTGGGCAGGAACACTGAAGCTTTCTTT
TRBJ2-7 | - | TRBV6-6 | few | CASSYTDRSYEQYF | TGTGCCAGCAGTTACACCGACAGGTCCTACGAGCAGTACTTC
TRBJ2-1 | TRBD2 | TRBV9 | - | CASSVEPAGIYNEQFF | TGTGCCAGCAGCGTAGAACCAGCGGGAATATACAATGAGCAGTTCTTC
TRBJ2-5 | - | TRBV7-9 | - | CSSSIQSRGWETQYF | TGTTCCAGCAGCATCCAATCCAGGGGTTGGGAGACCCAGTACTTC
TRBJ1-5 | - | TRBV6-1 | - | CASGQEVYQPQHF | TGTGCCAGCGGCCAGGAGGTATACCAGCCCCAGCATTTT
TRBJ2-1 | - | TRBV7-7 | once | CASSLREGGHEQFF | TGTGCCAGCAGCTTAAGGGAGGGGGGACATGAGCAGTTCTTC
TRBJ1-1 | - | TRBV5-1 | - | CASSLGEQGTEAFF | TGCGCCAGCAGCTTGGGAGAGCAGGGTACTGAAGCTTTCTTT
TRBJ1-1 | - | TRBV7-2 | - | CASSFRQALNTEAFF | TGTGCCAGCAGCTTCCGACAGGCGCTGAACACTGAAGCTTTCTTT
TRBJ2-1 | - | TRBV7-9 | - | CSSSLDGVHEQFF | TGTTCCAGCAGCTTAGACGGGGTGCATGAGCAGTTCTTC
TRBJ2-7 | TRBD2 | TRBV5-1 | - | CASSLRWGTTLPYEQYF | TGCGCCAGCAGCTTGAGATGGGGGACTACCCTCCCATACGAGCAGTACTTC
TRBJ1-1 | - | TRBV7-9 | - | CASSYGGDTEAFF | TGTGCCAGCAGCTACGGAGGGGACACTGAAGCTTTCTTT
TRBJ2-3 | TRBD2 | TRBV29-1 | - | CSVPGLGLARADTQYF | TGCAGCGTCCCGGGCCTGGGACTAGCGCGCGCAGATACGCAGTATTTT
TRBJ1-5 | - | TRBV5-8 | - | CASSSRVRLSNQPQHF | TGTGCCAGCAGCTCCAGGGTAAGGTTGAGCAATCAGCCCCAGCATTTT
TRBJ2-7 | TRBD1 | TRBV28 | - | CASSRTGTDYEQYF | TGTGCCAGCAGTCGTACCGGGACAGACTACGAGCAGTACTTC
TRBJ2-7 | - | TRBV5-1 | - | CASSFWQGTSGEEQYF | TGCGCCAGCAGCTTTTGGCAGGGGACATCAGGAGAGGAGCAGTACTTC
TRBJ1-2 | TRBD1 | TRBV27 | few | CASSLQGAGYGYTF | TGTGCCAGCAGTTTACAGGGGGCCGGGTATGGCTACACCTTC
TRBJ1-1 | - | TRBV18 | - | CASSLHRDMNTEAFF | TGTGCCAGCTCACTACACAGGGACATGAACACTGAAGCTTTCTTT
TRBJ1-1 | TRBD1 | TRBV27 | few | CASSRTGRDTEAFF | TGTGCCAGCTCCCGGACAGGCCGGGACACTGAAGCTTTCTTT
TRBJ1-2 | - | TRBV29-1 | - | CSVGGSGSNYGYTF | TGCAGCGTTGGGGGGTCCGGGAGCAACTATGGCTACACCTTC
TRBJ1-2 | TRBD1 | TRBV7-9 | - | CSSSLGQDYGYTF | TGTTCCAGCAGCCTAGGACAGGACTATGGCTACACCTTC
TRBJ2-2 | - | TRBV2 | once | CASKGTMNTGELFF | TGTGCCAGCAAAGGGACAATGAACACCGGGGAGCTGTTTTTT
TRBJ2-3 | TRBD2 | TRBV10-3 | - | CAISPGLAGEGSYTDTQYF | TGTGCCATCAGTCCGGGACTAGCGGGAGAGGGCTCTTACACAGATACGCAGTATTTT
TRBJ2-3 | TRBD2 | TRBV6-4 | - | CASSVAGGRTDTQYF | TGTGCCAGCAGTGTAGCGGGAGGAAGGACAGATACGCAGTATTTT
TRBJ2-3 | - | TRBV7-2 | - | CAIRRTDTQYF | TGTGCCATCCGTCGCACAGATACGCAGTATTTT
TRBJ2-7 | - | TRBV27 | - | CASSLQPGHTYEQYF | TGTGCCAGCAGTTTACAGCCAGGACATACCTACGAGCAGTACTTC
TRBJ2-1 | - | TRBV15 | - | CATMGGYNEQFF | TGTGCCACTATGGGGGGATACAATGAGCAGTTCTTC